The rows below give T cell receptor beta chains drawn from one sample of a study of blood T cell repertoires in COVID-19. Only in-frame clones appear in the TCRdb table, and some are missing; sequencing was by immunoSEQ multiplex PCR. The sample contains approximately 220,000 clones, under 90% of which appear only once. Sequencing was carried out using PBMCs or T cells enriched from blood (not recorded which). These receptors were obtained from a woman aged 40 to 49 who had been exposed to COVID-19. CDR3s include the opening cysteine and the closing phenylalanine or tryptophan. The D gene is left open where the match is weak.

j_call	cdr3_length	d_call	v_call	cdr3_aa	cdr3_nt
TRBJ1-6	21	-	TRBV27	CASSYGVGEGRSGSYNSPLHF	TGTGCCAGCAGTTATGGGGTCGGGGAGGGGAGGTCTGGGTCCTATAATTCACCCCTCCACTTT
TRBJ1-6	14	-	TRBV5-4	CASSPPIPNSPLHF	TGTGCCAGCAGCCCTCCTATCCCTAATTCACCCCTCCACTTT
TRBJ2-7	14	TRBD2	TRBV7-9	CASSLAESGGEQYF	TGTGCCAGCAGCTTAGCGGAGAGCGGGGGGGAGCAGTACTTC
TRBJ1-5	12	-	TRBV6-2/TRBV6-3	CASSPERRPQHF	TGTGCCAGCAGCCCAGAGCGGCGTCCCCAGCATTTT
TRBJ1-1	13	-	TRBV30	CAWNRQVGTEAFF	TGTGCCTGGAACCGCCAGGTGGGCACTGAAGCTTTCTTT
TRBJ1-1	15	-	TRBV3-1/TRBV3-2	CASSQGRPRGNEAFF	TGTGCCAGCAGCCAAGGCCGGCCAAGAGGGAATGAAGCTTTCTTT
TRBJ1-1	13	-	TRBV12-3/TRBV12-4	CASSLGQGTEAFF	TGTGCCAGCAGTTTAGGTCAGGGCACTGAAGCTTTCTTT
TRBJ2-5	14	TRBD2	TRBV2	CASVRDYPQETQYF	TGTGCCAGCGTCCGGGACTATCCCCAAGAGACCCAGTACTTC
TRBJ2-7	14	TRBD1	TRBV6-5	CASSRTGSSYEQYF	TGTGCCAGCAGCCGGACAGGGAGCTCCTACGAGCAGTACTTC
TRBJ1-6	17	-	TRBV6-2/TRBV6-3	CASSPSTGSSYNSPLHF	TGTGCCAGCAGTCCGAGTACAGGGTCCTCCTATAATTCACCCCTCCACTTT